The T cell receptor (beta chain) described here comes from a study of CD8 T cells in ankylosing spondylitis. Making use of molecular barcodes, quantitative 5'-RACE generated TCR beta libraries. From the 5' RACE reads, TCRdb called clonotypes with MiXCR, one entry per CDR3 protein. Altogether around 890,000 distinct CDR3 sequences are present, 12% being singletons, with the ten largest covering about 0.49%. Study conclusions and caveats: In synovial fluid and blood from reactive arthritis, some motif variants were previously reported. Within matched ankylosing spondylitis synovial fluid, disease-linked clones were reportedly significantly enriched. A TCR beta motif of eight highly homologous variants appeared characteristic of ankylosing spondylitis blood. Disease-linked clones had a CD8+ phenotype and relatively low frequency in peripheral blood.

Trimming removed 6 bases from V and 15 bases from J, with 9 bases in between. Germline V gene lookup returns CDR1 DFQATT and CDR2 SNEGSKA (reference sequence). The CDR3 has 8 amino acids. A remark on this clonotype: Its specificity is unknown.

This receptor was identified in a male donor with ankylosing spondylitis. J is TRBJ2-1 and V is TRBV20-1; D gene uncertain. The specimen sequenced was blood, either unsorted or a sorted T cell fraction (not recorded which). The CDR3 DNA reads TGCAGTGCCCGCTTTCCGTTCTTC. Translated: CSARFPFF.